This T cell receptor beta chain was captured by sequencing in a study of cytomegalovirus exposure and HLA in healthy donors. Germline V CDR1 and CDR2: MDHEN, SYDVKM. The CDR3 has 15 residues. V was pared by 8 bases and J by 5 bases, with 21 bases between. Generated by immunoSEQ multiplex PCR, the TCRdb table keeps only in-frame clones and is missing some. Altogether 150,000 to 200,000 clones are present, roughly 89% being singletons, with the ten largest covering 3%. J is TRBJ2-5 and V is TRBV28; D perhaps matches TRBD2 (7 bases). The sequence derives from a woman between 18 and 30 years old in good health and CMV-seropositive. The material sequenced was PBMCs. In nucleotides, the CDR3 is TGTGCCAGCTCTGGGAGGGGGAGAGATGCGGAGACCCAGTACTTC. Amino acid sequence: CASSGRGRDAETQYF.